Described below is a single T cell receptor (beta chain) sequence and its context. This specimen comes from a study of response to subunit inactivated influenza vaccine. TCRdb itself ran the RT-PCR reads through MiXCR, one entry per CDR3 protein. The sample holds about 570,000 distinct CDR3 sequences, approximately 10% seen once. CDR1 MNHEY and CDR2 SVGAGI come from the germline V gene. This CDR3 is 16 amino acids long. Between the trimmed V and J ends, which lost 0 bases and 2 bases, there was a span of 14 bases. The sample was also reused in another study, on T cells expressing NK-cell markers. From that paper: For TCR beta, cDNA was produced by 5'RACE template switching with UMIs. The TCR beta repertoires were obtained from sorted CD3+CD56+NKG2C+, CD3+CD56+NKG2C- and CD3+CD56-NKG2C+ T cells. In 5 or 6 donors, dominant CD3+CD56+NKG2C+ clonotypes ranked among the top 10 CD8+ clonotypes.

The sequencing here drew on PBMCs from blood, taken on the day of vaccination. The source of this sequence is a man aged 45 to 65 who received an inactivated influenza vaccine. This chain links TRBV6-5 with TRBJ2-7; D call uncertain. The CDR3 sequence: CASSYSYRTETYEQYF. The CDR3 bases are TGTGCCAGCAGTTACTCGTACCGCACGGAGACCTACGAGCAGTACTTC.